Listed here are 23 T cell receptor beta chains from one sample, sequenced in a study of neurological immune-mediated disorders. TCRdb itself ran the 5' RACE reads through MiXCR, one entry per CDR3 protein. The sample lists tens of thousands of distinct CDR3 sequences, 20% to 30% seen once, with roughly 25% in the top ten. Sequences were obtained from PBMCs. The receptors stem from a woman between 65 and 79 years old in good health.

At least ten counts were recorded for this clonotype. The V gene is TRBV5-1, the J gene TRBJ2-2, with TRBD1 as a possible D gene (6 bases). V dropped 1 base and J dropped 3 bases, with 10 bases sitting between them. The CDR3 runs to 15 residues. Germline lookup yields CDR1 SGHRS and CDR2 YFSETQ. CDR3 region: CASSLRQADTGELFF. The DNA of the CDR3 is TGCGCCAGCAGCTTGCGACAGGCGGACACCGGGGAGCTGTTTTTT.

This clonotype is labeled medium-sized. The chain combines TRBV5-1 with TRBJ2-1; 8 bases are shared with TRBD2. Germline values: CDR1 SGHRS, CDR2 YFSETQ. The CDR3 consists of 17 residues. After removal of 0 bases from V and 4 bases from J, the junction contained 9 bases not matched to a gene. CDR3 DNA sequence: TGCGCCAGCAGCTTGGCCGGGCTAGCGGGTGGTTACAATGAGCAGTTCTTC. Translated, it gives CASSLAGLAGGYNEQFF.

At least ten counts were recorded for this clonotype. An end of the junction does not agree with germline; a read error may underlie this. This chain uses TRBV7-9 with TRBJ1-5, with D unclear. The V gene's germline CDR1 is SEHNR and CDR2 FQNEAQ (reference sequence). The CDR3 runs 16 residues. The CDR3 protein is CVSSLAAPTSNQPQHF. The CDR3 coding sequence is TGTGTCAGCAGCCTAGCGGCCCCAACTAGCAATCAGCCCCAGCATTTT.

This clonotype showed up many times. The genes are TRBV10-3 and TRBJ2-3; perhaps TRBD2 as D (5 bases). Germline values: CDR1 ENHRY, CDR2 SYGVKD. Trimming shortened V by 2 bases and J by 6 bases, and 15 bases separated the two germline ends. The CDR3 contains 15 residues. The chain's CDR3 is CAISERLPWRDTQYF. DNA for the CDR3: TGTGCCATCAGTGAGCGACTGCCCTGGAGGGATACGCAGTATTTT.

The chain has TRBV5-1 and TRBJ2-1, with 13 bases matching TRBD2. The CDR3 runs to 16 residues. Germline CDR1 is SGHRS and CDR2 is YFSETQ. The ends lost 4 bases at V and 7 bases at J; junction bases unmatched: 8. The CDR3 spells CASSGTSGRALNEQFF. As DNA, the CDR3 is TGCGCCAGCAGCGGAACTAGCGGGAGGGCCCTGAATGAGCAGTTCTTC.

This clonotype came up many times. The J gene is TRBJ1-2, the V gene TRBV6-6; D is unclear. V lost 2 bases to trimming and J lost 3 bases, with 16 bases between them. The CDR3 is 16 amino acids. The germline V gene encodes CDR1 MNHNY and CDR2 SVGAGI (reference sequence). CDR3 DNA: TGTGCCAGCAGTTACGGGAGGACTATAAGGGACTATGGCTACACCTTC. Translating gives CASSYGRTIRDYGYTF.

The V call is TRBV15, the J call TRBJ1-2; maybe TRBD1 (5 bases). The CDR3 runs 15 residues. CDR1 and CDR2 from the germline V gene are LNHNV and YYDKDF (reference sequence). Between the trimmed V and J ends, which lost 0 bases and 5 bases, there was a span of 13 bases. The DNA for the CDR3 is TGTGCCACCAGCAGAGATCTGGGCAGGGAGTATGGCTACACCTTC. Protein: CATSRDLGREYGYTF.

This clonotype was recorded at least ten times. The chain recombines TRBV11-2 with TRBJ2-7; TRBD2 agrees at 8 bases. Germline assignment: CDR1 SGHAT and CDR2 FQNNGV. The CDR3 is 16 residues long. Trimming removed 7 bases from V and 0 bases from J; junction bases left unmatched: 11. The CDR3 sequence: CASTRKASGGSYEQYF. CDR3 sequence (DNA): TGTGCCAGCACACGAAAGGCGAGCGGGGGCTCCTACGAGCAGTACTTC.

At least ten counts were recorded for this clonotype. The V and J genes are TRBV28 and TRBJ2-5; maybe TRBD1 (6 bases). The CDR3 consists of 14 residues. In germline, CDR1 is MDHEN, CDR2 SYDVKM. V dropped 1 base and J dropped 4 bases, with 10 bases sitting between them. CDR3 nucleotide sequence: TGTGCCAGCAGTTTATTGGGGGCGGCAGAGACCCAGTACTTC. This gives the protein CASSLLGAAETQYF.

This clonotype has at least ten counts. The rearrangement links TRBV2 to TRBJ1-3; D might be TRBD1 (5 bases). CDR1 is SNHLY, CDR2 FYNNEI, per germline. The CDR3 has 14 amino acids. V was clipped by 8 bases and J by 7 bases, with 18 bases between them. The CDR3 nucleotides are TGTGCCAGCGCTGGTGGGGGTTGGACGAACACCATATATTTT. Protein product: CASAGGGWTNTIYF.

This clonotype was seen many times. The rearrangement joins TRBV12-3 or TRBV12-4 to TRBJ1-3; 7 nucleotides align to TRBD1. Losses at the gene ends were 8 bases for V and 4 bases for J; bases not matched to a gene: 8. The CDR3 is made up of 14 amino acids. The CDR3 region is CASYDRARGNTIYF. CDR3 DNA sequence: TGTGCCAGCTATGACAGGGCGCGAGGAAACACCATATATTTT.

This clonotype was counted many times. The gene calls are TRBV11-2 and TRBJ2-3; 9 bases agree with TRBD1. The CDR3 consists of 15 residues. Trimming at V came to 8 bases and at J to 5 bases, leaving 11 bases not matched to a gene. Germline assignment: CDR1 SGHAT and CDR2 FQNNGV. CDR3 DNA: TGTGCCAGCCAGACTTACAGGGGGCGCAAAGATACGCAGTATTTT. Amino acid sequence: CASQTYRGRKDTQYF.

This clonotype was counted ten times or more. The V and J genes are TRBV20-1 and TRBJ2-7; D possibly uses TRBD1 or TRBD2 (5 bases each). Trimming left V 6 bases short and J 3 bases short, with 15 bases between. Germline CDR1 is DFQATT and CDR2 is SNEGSKA (reference sequence). CDR3 size: 13 residues. In nucleotides, the CDR3 is TGCAGTGCACATTCTGGGGGAGACTACGAGCAGTACTTC. The encoded protein is CSAHSGGDYEQYF.

In its sample, this clonotype was seen many times. The chain recombines TRBV12-3 or TRBV12-4 with TRBJ1-2; the D gene is possibly TRBD1 (6 bases). V gave up 6 bases and J gave up 4 bases, with 18 bases separating them. The CDR3 has 15 amino acids. The CDR3 DNA reads TGTGCCAGCAGACCCAGGGGTGGACAGACCTATGGCTACACCTTC. Amino acids: CASRPRGGQTYGYTF.

This clonotype was recorded many times. This chain connects TRBV5-1 to TRBJ2-3; 7 bases are shared with TRBD2. CDR3 length equals 15 residues. Germline CDR1 reads SGHRS; CDR2 reads YFSETQ. With 6 bases clipped from V and 2 bases from J, the junction kept 9 bases outside the gene matches. The CDR3 here is CASKLLASPTDTQYF. The CDR3 DNA is TGCGCCAGCAAATTACTAGCGAGCCCCACAGATACGCAGTATTTT.

This clonotype came up many times. J is TRBJ1-2 and V is TRBV4-3; D is unclear. The germline V gene has CDR1 LGHNA and CDR2 YSLEER. The V end was cut by 0 bases, the J end by 4 bases, with 12 bases between. The CDR3 consists of 15 residues. The CDR3 reads CASSQDRTILYGYTF. The CDR3 nucleotides read TGCGCCAGCAGCCAAGATCGAACAATACTCTATGGCTACACCTTC.

The chain links TRBV20-1 to TRBJ1-1, with D perhaps matching TRBD1 (6 bases). This CDR3 is built from 15 residues. CDR1 and CDR2 (germline): DFQATT, SNEGSKA (reference sequence). Trimming cost V 0 bases and J 1 base, with 12 bases left between them. CDR3 nucleotides: TGCAGTGCTAGAGATACCCAGGGGAGGAACACTGAAGCTTTCTTT. It codes for CSARDTQGRNTEAFF.

This clonotype was seen a handful of times. The chain recombines TRBV20-1 with TRBJ2-5; no firm D call. Germline V lookup: CDR1 DFQATT, CDR2 SNEGSKA (reference sequence). Deletions cut 4 bases from V and 4 bases from J, with 7 bases between. The CDR3 runs 11 residues. CDR3 region: CSANNLETQYF. The CDR3 DNA reads TGCAGTGCTAACAACTTAGAGACCCAGTACTTC.

There are many counts of this clonotype. V and J are TRBV29-1 and TRBJ2-1; D is unresolved. Germline-derived CDR1 and CDR2 are SQVTM and ANQGSEA. The V end was cut by 3 bases, the J end by 9 bases, with 12 bases between. The CDR3 is 12 amino acids. CDR3 sequence (DNA): TGCAGCGTTGAGGGATTAGGCGGTGAGCAGTTCTTC. Encoded protein: CSVEGLGGEQFF.

This clonotype was seen only a few times. The chain is built from TRBV27 and TRBJ1-5; 10 bases fit TRBD1. Trimming removed 4 bases from V and 0 bases from J; junction bases left unmatched: 9. The CDR3 totals 18 residues. Germline loops: CDR1 MNHEY, CDR2 SMNVEV (reference sequence). In DNA, the CDR3 is TGTGCCAGCAGTTCGTTCCTCGGGACAGGGGATAGCAATCAGCCCCAGCATTTT. Amino acids: CASSSFLGTGDSNQPQHF.

This clonotype has ten or more counts. The V call is TRBV29-1, the J call TRBJ2-2; the D is unclear. Germline CDR1 reads SQVTM; CDR2 reads ANQGSEA. Deletions cut 2 bases from V and 2 bases from J, with 3 bases between. This CDR3 has 12 residues. Here the CDR3 DNA reads TGCAGCGTTGAACCCAACACCGGGGAGCTGTTTTTT. This sequence encodes CSVEPNTGELFF.

The genes are TRBV5-1 and TRBJ1-2, with TRBD1 matching 7 bases. Germline values: CDR1 SGHRS, CDR2 YFSETQ. The V gene end was trimmed by 3 bases and the J gene end by 4 bases; junction bases not matched to a gene: 3. The CDR3 sequence is 13 residues long. The CDR3 sequence is CASSSEGAYGYTF. CDR3 coding DNA: TGCGCCAGCAGCTCGGAGGGGGCCTATGGCTACACCTTC.

The chain joins TRBV30 to TRBJ2-7; D remains unclear. The germline V gene encodes CDR1 GTSNPN and CDR2 SVGIG (reference sequence). This CDR3 spans 13 amino acids. V was clipped by 0 bases and J by 6 bases, with 12 bases between them. The CDR3 coding sequence is TGTGCCTGGAGTGTATACCCGTCTGCCGAGCAGTACTTC. Translating gives CAWSVYPSAEQYF. Full variable domain (remainder filled in from reference TRBV30 and TRBJ2-7): SQTIHQWPATLVQPVGSPLSLECTVEGTSNPNLYWYRQAAGRGLQLLFYSVGIGQISSEVPQNLSASRPQDRQFILSSKKLLLSDSGFYLCAWSVYPSAEQYFGPGTRLTVT.